A selection of T cell receptor beta chains follows, all from one sample in a study of cytomegalovirus exposure and HLA in healthy donors. The protocol was immunoSEQ multiplex PCR, while the TCRdb copy is restricted to in-frame clones and leaves out a portion. The table shows over 100,000 clones, with roughly 79% occurring only once. Material: PBMCs. The source of these receptors is a woman aged 40 to 50 in good health and CMV-seronegative. CDR3s include the opening cysteine and the closing phenylalanine or tryptophan. The order of the fields is clone size, J gene, D gene, V gene, CDR3 protein, CDR3 DNA. D genes are given only for firm matches. Clone size is given for some rows only: seen once, a few or many times, or a class if the clone is expanded.

clone size: .
J gene: TRBJ1-2
D gene: .
V gene: TRBV29-1
CDR3 protein: CSAEQGNGYTF
CDR3 DNA: TGCAGCGCCGAGCAGGGAAACGGCTACACCTTC

clone size: few
J gene: TRBJ1-4
D gene: .
V gene: TRBV5-1
CDR3 protein: CASSKDRPNEKLFF
CDR3 DNA: TGCGCCAGCAGCAAGGACAGACCGAATGAAAAACTGTTTTTT

clone size: .
J gene: TRBJ1-1
D gene: .
V gene: TRBV6-1
CDR3 protein: CASSDSWAGGAFF
CDR3 DNA: TGTGCCAGCAGTGACAGTTGGGCCGGGGGAGCTTTCTTT

clone size: .
J gene: TRBJ2-1
D gene: TRBD2
V gene: TRBV28
CDR3 protein: CASPPATSGHNEQFF
CDR3 DNA: TGTGCCAGCCCTCCAGCCACTAGCGGTCACAATGAGCAGTTCTTC

clone size: .
J gene: TRBJ2-7
D gene: .
V gene: TRBV2
CDR3 protein: CASTEVTYEQYF
CDR3 DNA: TGTGCCAGCACCGAGGTGACCTACGAGCAGTACTTC

clone size: .
J gene: TRBJ2-7
D gene: .
V gene: TRBV5-6
CDR3 protein: CASSLRGYSSYEQYF
CDR3 DNA: TGTGCCAGCAGCTTGAGGGGGTATAGCTCCTACGAGCAGTACTTC

clone size: few
J gene: TRBJ2-5
D gene: .
V gene: TRBV14
CDR3 protein: CASSRNQETQYF
CDR3 DNA: TGTGCCAGCAGCCGTAACCAAGAGACCCAGTACTTC

clone size: .
J gene: TRBJ1-3
D gene: .
V gene: TRBV5-4
CDR3 protein: CASSLARSQGNTIYF
CDR3 DNA: TGTGCCAGCAGCTTGGCGAGGTCCCAGGGGAACACCATATATTTT

clone size: many
J gene: TRBJ2-2
D gene: TRBD2
V gene: TRBV7-7
CDR3 protein: CASSLGREGTGELFF
CDR3 DNA: TGTGCCAGCAGCTTAGGCAGGGAGGGCACCGGGGAGCTGTTTTTT

clone size: .
J gene: TRBJ2-2
D gene: TRBD1
V gene: TRBV6-6
CDR3 protein: CASRGGDRGSGELFF
CDR3 DNA: TGTGCCAGCAGGGGGGGGGACAGGGGATCCGGGGAGCTGTTTTTT

clone size: few
J gene: TRBJ1-1
D gene: .
V gene: TRBV15
CDR3 protein: CATSSRGRDTEAFF
CDR3 DNA: TGTGCCACCAGCAGCAGGGGTCGGGACACTGAAGCTTTCTTT

clone size: .
J gene: TRBJ1-1
D gene: TRBD1
V gene: TRBV7-9
CDR3 protein: CASSLASGQGRVEAFF
CDR3 DNA: TGTGCCAGCAGCTTAGCCTCAGGACAGGGTCGGGTTGAAGCTTTCTTT

clone size: .
J gene: TRBJ2-2
D gene: .
V gene: TRBV7-7
CDR3 protein: CASRRDLNTGELFF
CDR3 DNA: TGTGCTAGCAGACGGGACTTGAACACCGGGGAGCTGTTTTTT

clone size: .
J gene: TRBJ2-7
D gene: .
V gene: TRBV25-1
CDR3 protein: CASSELGGQSYEQYF
CDR3 DNA: TGTGCCAGCAGTGAATTGGGGGGACAGTCCTACGAGCAGTACTTC

clone size: .
J gene: TRBJ1-3
D gene: .
V gene: TRBV6-5
CDR3 protein: CASSYRGLAGNTIYF
CDR3 DNA: TGTGCCAGCAGTTACAGGGGCCTGGCTGGAAACACCATATATTTT

clone size: .
J gene: TRBJ1-1
D gene: .
V gene: TRBV18
CDR3 protein: CASSPDRRNTEAFF
CDR3 DNA: TGTGCCAGCTCACCTGACAGGCGGAACACTGAAGCTTTCTTT

clone size: few
J gene: TRBJ1-2
D gene: .
V gene: TRBV9
CDR3 protein: CASSADSRVLGYGYTF
CDR3 DNA: TGTGCCAGCAGCGCCGATTCCAGGGTACTGGGCTATGGCTACACCTTC

clone size: .
J gene: TRBJ2-7
D gene: TRBD2
V gene: TRBV27
CDR3 protein: CASSSKRGGHYEQYF
CDR3 DNA: TGTGCCAGCAGTTCGAAGCGGGGGGGTCACTACGAGCAGTACTTC

clone size: once
J gene: TRBJ2-3
D gene: TRBD1
V gene: TRBV2
CDR3 protein: CASSDLTGGTDTQYF
CDR3 DNA: TGTGCCAGCAGTGATCTGACAGGGGGAACAGATACGCAGTATTTT

clone size: .
J gene: TRBJ1-1
D gene: .
V gene: TRBV9
CDR3 protein: CASSGQRHMNTEAFF
CDR3 DNA: TGTGCCAGCAGCGGGCAGAGACATATGAACACTGAAGCTTTCTTT

clone size: few
J gene: TRBJ1-4
D gene: TRBD1
V gene: TRBV25-1
CDR3 protein: CASSNQDRVNEKLFF
CDR3 DNA: TGTGCCAGCAGTAATCAGGACAGGGTTAATGAAAAACTGTTTTTT

clone size: .
J gene: TRBJ1-1
D gene: .
V gene: TRBV5-1
CDR3 protein: CASSFSDSRREAFF
CDR3 DNA: TGCGCCAGCAGCTTTAGCGATTCCAGACGTGAAGCTTTCTTT

clone size: .
J gene: TRBJ1-2
D gene: TRBD1
V gene: TRBV6-1
CDR3 protein: CASSGQGASSGGYTF
CDR3 DNA: TGTGCCAGCAGTGGACAGGGGGCATCTTCGGGGGGCTACACCTTC

clone size: .
J gene: TRBJ2-2
D gene: .
V gene: TRBV5-4
CDR3 protein: CASSLVWEAGELFF
CDR3 DNA: TGTGCCAGCAGCTTGGTTTGGGAGGCCGGGGAGCTGTTTTTT

clone size: .
J gene: TRBJ2-7
D gene: .
V gene: TRBV18
CDR3 protein: CASSPGASSYEQYF
CDR3 DNA: TGTGCCAGCTCACCAGGGGCCAGCTCCTACGAGCAGTACTTC

clone size: once
J gene: TRBJ2-1
D gene: TRBD2
V gene: TRBV30
CDR3 protein: CAWSLWGGEQFF
CDR3 DNA: TGTGCCTGGAGTTTGTGGGGGGGTGAGCAGTTCTTC

clone size: .
J gene: TRBJ1-2
D gene: TRBD1
V gene: TRBV6-5
CDR3 protein: CASRMGQGNSGYTF
CDR3 DNA: TGTGCCAGCCGTATGGGACAGGGAAATTCTGGCTACACCTTC

clone size: .
J gene: TRBJ1-2
D gene: TRBD1
V gene: TRBV7-3
CDR3 protein: CASSSQGQGPLDYGYTF
CDR3 DNA: TGTGCCAGCAGCTCTCAGGGACAGGGCCCGTTAGACTATGGCTACACCTTC

clone size: few
J gene: TRBJ1-2
D gene: TRBD1
V gene: TRBV5-5
CDR3 protein: CASRLAHGQGLYGYPF
CDR3 DNA: TGTGCCAGCAGACTCGCTCATGGACAGGGCCTCTATGGCTACCCCTTC

clone size: few
J gene: TRBJ1-1
D gene: .
V gene: TRBV29-1
CDR3 protein: CSSLLGGKETEAFF
CDR3 DNA: TGCAGCTCACTCCTGGGGGGGAAAGAAACTGAAGCTTTCTTT

clone size: .
J gene: TRBJ2-7
D gene: TRBD2
V gene: TRBV20-1
CDR3 protein: CSAPGGAEQYF
CDR3 DNA: TGCAGTGCCCCGGGAGGAGCCGAGCAGTACTTC

clone size: .
J gene: TRBJ2-7
D gene: TRBD2
V gene: TRBV15
CDR3 protein: CATSREENGGLAGFNEQYF
CDR3 DNA: TGTGCCACCAGCAGAGAGGAGAATGGGGGACTAGCGGGTTTCAACGAGCAGTACTTC

clone size: .
J gene: TRBJ2-7
D gene: TRBD2
V gene: TRBV18
CDR3 protein: CASSPQTSGVFSYEQYF
CDR3 DNA: TGTGCCAGCTCACCACAGACTAGCGGGGTGTTCTCCTACGAGCAGTACTTC

clone size: .
J gene: TRBJ1-1
D gene: TRBD1
V gene: TRBV2
CDR3 protein: CASSESGQHTEAFF
CDR3 DNA: TGTGCCAGCAGCGAATCGGGACAGCACACTGAAGCTTTCTTT

clone size: .
J gene: TRBJ1-1
D gene: TRBD1
V gene: TRBV6-5
CDR3 protein: CASSYSPGGGGTEAFF
CDR3 DNA: TGTGCCAGCAGTTACTCCCCGGGAGGGGGCGGGACTGAAGCTTTCTTT

clone size: .
J gene: TRBJ2-1
D gene: TRBD1
V gene: TRBV19
CDR3 protein: CASSPQGAGEQFF
CDR3 DNA: TGTGCCAGTAGTCCCCAGGGGGCTGGCGAGCAGTTCTTC

clone size: .
J gene: TRBJ2-1
D gene: .
V gene: TRBV7-2
CDR3 protein: CASSLLGLNYNEQFF
CDR3 DNA: TGTGCCAGCAGCTTGCTAGGTTTGAACTACAATGAGCAGTTCTTC

clone size: once
J gene: TRBJ1-1
D gene: .
V gene: TRBV19
CDR3 protein: CASSRQVDTEAFF
CDR3 DNA: TGTGCCAGTAGCCGACAGGTGGACACTGAAGCTTTCTTT

clone size: .
J gene: TRBJ2-7
D gene: .
V gene: TRBV15
CDR3 protein: CATSRDVVTYEQYF
CDR3 DNA: TGTGCCACCAGCAGAGATGTAGTAACTTACGAGCAGTACTTC

clone size: .
J gene: TRBJ1-2
D gene: TRBD1
V gene: TRBV5-4
CDR3 protein: CASSYGPGTATPNYGYTF
CDR3 DNA: TGTGCCAGCAGCTATGGACCCGGGACAGCTACGCCGAACTATGGCTACACCTTC

clone size: few
J gene: TRBJ1-1
D gene: .
V gene: TRBV14
CDR3 protein: CASSQDFGGAKAFF
CDR3 DNA: TGTGCCAGCAGCCAAGATTTCGGGGGGGCTAAAGCTTTCTTT

clone size: few
J gene: TRBJ2-7
D gene: TRBD2
V gene: TRBV5-8
CDR3 protein: CASTRDYTSYEQYF
CDR3 DNA: TGTGCCAGCACCAGGGACTATACCTCCTACGAGCAGTACTTC

clone size: .
J gene: TRBJ1-3
D gene: .
V gene: TRBV5-1
CDR3 protein: CASNRKGAPGNTIYF
CDR3 DNA: TGCGCCAGCAATCGAAAAGGGGCTCCTGGAAACACCATATATTTT